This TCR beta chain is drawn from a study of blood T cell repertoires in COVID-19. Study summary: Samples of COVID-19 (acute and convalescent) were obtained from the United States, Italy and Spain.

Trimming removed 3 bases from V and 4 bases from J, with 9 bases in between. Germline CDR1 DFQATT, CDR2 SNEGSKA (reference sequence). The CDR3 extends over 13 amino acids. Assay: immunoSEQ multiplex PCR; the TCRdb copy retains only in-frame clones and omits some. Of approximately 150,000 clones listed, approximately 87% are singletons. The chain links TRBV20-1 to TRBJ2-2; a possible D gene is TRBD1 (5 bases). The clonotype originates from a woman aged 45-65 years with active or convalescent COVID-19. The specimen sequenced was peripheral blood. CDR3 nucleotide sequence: TGCAGTGCTAGTCAGGGCGGCACCGGGGAGCTGTTTTTT. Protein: CSASQGGTGELFF.